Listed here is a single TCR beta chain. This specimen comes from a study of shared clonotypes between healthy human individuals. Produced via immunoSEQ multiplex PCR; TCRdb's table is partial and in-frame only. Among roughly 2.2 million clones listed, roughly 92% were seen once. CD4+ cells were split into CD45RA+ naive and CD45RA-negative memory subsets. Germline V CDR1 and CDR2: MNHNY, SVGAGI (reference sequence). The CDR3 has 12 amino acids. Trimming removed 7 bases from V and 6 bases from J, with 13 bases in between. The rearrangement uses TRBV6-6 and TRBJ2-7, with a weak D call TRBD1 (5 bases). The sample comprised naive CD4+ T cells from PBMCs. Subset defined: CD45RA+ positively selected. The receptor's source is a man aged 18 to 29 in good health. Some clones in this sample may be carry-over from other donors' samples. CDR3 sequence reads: CASTQGGTEQYF. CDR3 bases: TGTGCCAGCACCCAGGGCGGTACCGAGCAGTACTTC.